The clone carrying this T cell receptor beta chain showed up just once. Its target is unknown. It was RNA transcripts that yielded the amplified TCR beta CDR3 regions. The TCR CDR3 was amplified in a first-round RT-PCR using the HTBI primer set. MiXCR, applied by TCRdb to the multiplex PCR reads, yields one record per CDR3 protein. The profile covers a few hundred thousand distinct CDR3 sequences, with under 15% appearing a single time and about 9.1% taken by the ten largest. The data belong to a study of T cells in Graves' hyperthyroidism and ophthalmopathy. Uncontrolled infection, other autoimmune disease, pregnancy or lactation excluded patients. The PBMCs were taken from 10 ml of fresh peripheral blood. Trimming took 6 bases from V and 1 from J, leaving 16 bases between them. Per the germline V gene, CDR1 is MNHEY and CDR2 is SVGEGT. The CDR3 covers 15 residues. Findings of the study overall: Stable hyperthyroidism and ophthalmopathy were separated using 13 V-J signatures. The blood repertoire included most of the expanded thyroid clonotypes above 0.001.

The TCR was taken from a woman between 18 and 30 years old with Graves' hyperthyroidism. Sequenced: blood. V gene TRBV6-2 or TRBV6-3 combines with J gene TRBJ2-7, with D perhaps assigned TRBD1 or TRBD2 (5 bases each). The CDR3 DNA is TGTGCCAGCAGACCCTCCGGGACCCCTTCCTACGAGCAGTACTTC. Translation: CASRPSGTPSYEQYF.